The clone carrying this T cell receptor beta chain was seen only once. This entry comes from a study of technical replicates of blood from several donors. The CDR3 runs to 11 residues. The germline CDR1 and CDR2 sequences are SGDLS and YYNGEE. J gave up 12 bases and V 5 bases, and 4 bases lay outside the gene matches. Some clones are missing from TCRdb's copy, which holds only in-frame ones; the method was immunoSEQ multiplex PCR. Among 91,000 or so clones listed, over 85% were seen once. Sample: T cells isolated from PBMCs. The rearrangement joins TRBV9 to TRBJ2-1; TRBD2 aligns across 8 bases. The TCR comes from a human donor in good health. Here the CDR3 DNA reads TGTGCCAGCAGTATCGGGACTAGGCAGTTCTTC. Protein: CASSIGTRQFF.